This is a list of T cell receptor beta chains from one sample in a study of OX40 agonist ivuxolimab in advanced cancers. Libraries were prepared by immunoSEQ multiplex PCR; TCRdb keeps only in-frame clonotypes and omits some of them. The sample carries tens of thousands of clones, over 65% recorded once. Sequencing was performed on CD4+ or CD8+ T cells sorted from blood, taken in a trial of the OX40 agonist ivuxolimab. All receptors derive from an adult with an advanced solid tumor such as melanoma, head and neck, liver or kidney cancer. The CDR3 runs from the conserved cysteine through the conserved F or W. The order of the fields is V gene, D gene, J gene, clone size, CDR3 DNA, CDR3 protein. A D gene is named only where the DNA matches it firmly. Clone size appears in some rows only: once, few, many, or a class for an expanded clone.

TRBV2,.,TRBJ1-1,.,TGTGCCAGCCTTCCAGAAATGAACACTGAAGCTTTCTTT,CASLPEMNTEAFF
TRBV7-9,.,TRBJ2-7,.,TGTGCCAGCAGCTTAACGGGGAGTGAGTACGAGCAGTACTTC,CASSLTGSEYEQYF
TRBV19,.,TRBJ2-2,.,TGTGCCAGTAGAGAAGGGCCGATGTTAGGGGAGCTGTTTTTT,CASREGPMLGELFF
TRBV7-2,TRBD2,TRBJ2-5,.,TGTGCCAGCAGCTTTCAGAGCGGGGGGGCAATAGAGACCCAGTACTTC,CASSFQSGGAIETQYF
TRBV4-1,.,TRBJ2-5,few,TGCGCCAGCAGCCAACCCGGCAATAAAGAGACCCAGTACTTC,CASSQPGNKETQYF
TRBV9,.,TRBJ2-3,.,TGTGCCAGCAGCTTACGGGAAGATACGCAGTATTTT,CASSLREDTQYF
TRBV19,TRBD1,TRBJ1-1,.,TGTGCCAGTAGTATCGCCGTCCCGGGACAGGGCCCAAACACTGAAGCTTTCTTT,CASSIAVPGQGPNTEAFF
TRBV7-3,TRBD1,TRBJ2-2,.,TGTGCCAGCAGCTCCGACAGGGTTACCGGGGAGCTGTTTTTT,CASSSDRVTGELFF
TRBV7-9,TRBD1,TRBJ1-2,once,TGTGCCAGCAGTCAAACAGGGGGTGTCTACACCTTC,CASSQTGGVYTF
TRBV11-2,.,TRBJ2-1,.,TGTGCCAGCAGCTTAGAACTGGCCCACTCGGCCGGTGAGCAGTTCTTC,CASSLELAHSAGEQFF
TRBV7-9,TRBD1,TRBJ1-6,medium-sized,TGTGCCAGCAGCTCTATAAGGCTGACAGGGAAAGGCTCACCCCTCCACTTT,CASSSIRLTGKGSPLHF
TRBV15,TRBD1,TRBJ1-2,.,TGTGCCACCAGCAGAGAGGAGAGGGGGCGAGACTATGGCTACACCTTC,CATSREERGRDYGYTF
TRBV2,TRBD1,TRBJ1-5,.,TGTGCCAGCAGTGGGGGCCAGGGGGGTCAGCCCCAGCATTTT,CASSGGQGGQPQHF
TRBV11-2,.,TRBJ2-1,once,TGTGCCAGCAGCTTTAAAGGGATCGATGAGCAGTTCTTC,CASSFKGIDEQFF
TRBV2,TRBD1,TRBJ2-2,.,TGTGCCAGCCTTACAGGGGCCAACACCGGGGAGCTGTTTTTT,CASLTGANTGELFF
TRBV7-2,.,TRBJ1-1,.,TGTGCCAGCGGCAGGGACACTGAAGCTTTCTTT,CASGRDTEAFF
TRBV5-1,TRBD1,TRBJ1-3,.,TGCGCCAGCAGCTGGACCGGGACAGGGGGCCCGGGCTCTGGAAACACCATATATTTT,CASSWTGTGGPGSGNTIYF
TRBV4-3,.,TRBJ2-1,once,TGCGCCAGCAGCCAAGATCATTTCGGACCCGTTGATGAGCAGTTCTTC,CASSQDHFGPVDEQFF
TRBV5-1,TRBD1,TRBJ1-1,.,TGCGCCAGCAGCGTATACCCGGGACAGCTTGAAGCTTTCTTT,CASSVYPGQLEAFF
TRBV6-4,.,TRBJ2-1,.,TGTGCCAGTCGAGACGGGGACCGAGGCAATGAGCAGTTCTTC,CASRDGDRGNEQFF
TRBV7-3,.,TRBJ1-1,.,TGTGCCAGCAGCTCCTCTGGGAACACTGAAGCTTTCTTT,CASSSSGNTEAFF
TRBV5-1,TRBD2,TRBJ2-7,once,TGCGCCAGCAGCCTGACCGGGACGGCGGGACTAGCGGGCTCCTACGAGCAGTACTTC,CASSLTGTAGLAGSYEQYF
TRBV6-6,.,TRBJ1-4,.,TGTGCCAGCACCTTTCAGGGACGGAATAATGAAAAACTGTTTTTT,CASTFQGRNNEKLFF
TRBV6-6,.,TRBJ2-7,.,TGTGCCAGCAGTTACGTTTCCTACGAGCAGTACTTC,CASSYVSYEQYF
TRBV5-1,TRBD1,TRBJ1-2,.,TGCGCCAGCAGCCTGCGCGGGAGACCCGGGACAGGGCCTCAATATGGCTACACCTTC,CASSLRGRPGTGPQYGYTF
TRBV11-2,.,TRBJ2-5,.,TGTGCCAGCAGCCTCGGAGGGGAAGAGACCCAGTACTTC,CASSLGGEETQYF
TRBV5-5,.,TRBJ1-5,.,TGTGCCAGCAGCTTGGTTAGGGAAGGCAATCAGCCCCAGCATTTT,CASSLVREGNQPQHF
TRBV2,.,TRBJ1-5,.,TGTGCCAGCAGTGAGAGCAATCAGCCCCAGCATTTT,CASSESNQPQHF
TRBV7-3,.,TRBJ1-1,.,TGTGCCAGCAGCTTATCGGGGCGGAACACTGAAGCTTTCTTT,CASSLSGRNTEAFF
TRBV5-4,.,TRBJ2-1,.,TGTGCCAGCAGCCCGCCGGGGGTGTCGGGCAATGAGCAGTTCTTC,CASSPPGVSGNEQFF
TRBV9,.,TRBJ2-2,.,TGTGCCAGCAGCGCGAGGGACACCGGGGAGCTGTTTTTT,CASSARDTGELFF